This TCR beta chain was identified during a study of patients and donors after allogeneic stem cell transplantation. TCRdb analysed the RT-PCR reads with MiXCR anew, one entry per CDR3 protein. The sample has about 40,000 distinct CDR3 sequences, roughly 30% seen once. There are a few counts of this clonotype. The CDR3 sequence is 15 residues long. The V gene lost 4 bases and the J gene lost 3 bases, with 16 bases spanning the gap. Germline V gene lookup returns CDR1 SGHAT and CDR2 FQDESV (reference sequence). The source is a human donor who was either an allogeneic HSCT recipient or a stem cell or donor lymphocyte infusion donor (not recorded which). It is not recorded whose cells these are; they may come from a transplant donor. The rearrangement links TRBV11-1 to TRBJ2-7; D is possibly TRBD1 or TRBD2 (5 bases each). The sequencing sample was made of blood, either unsorted or a sorted T cell fraction (not recorded which). The CDR3 DNA follows: TGTGCCAGCAGCTCGCCGGGACGGGGTTTCTACGAGCAGTACTTC. It specifies CASSSPGRGFYEQYF.